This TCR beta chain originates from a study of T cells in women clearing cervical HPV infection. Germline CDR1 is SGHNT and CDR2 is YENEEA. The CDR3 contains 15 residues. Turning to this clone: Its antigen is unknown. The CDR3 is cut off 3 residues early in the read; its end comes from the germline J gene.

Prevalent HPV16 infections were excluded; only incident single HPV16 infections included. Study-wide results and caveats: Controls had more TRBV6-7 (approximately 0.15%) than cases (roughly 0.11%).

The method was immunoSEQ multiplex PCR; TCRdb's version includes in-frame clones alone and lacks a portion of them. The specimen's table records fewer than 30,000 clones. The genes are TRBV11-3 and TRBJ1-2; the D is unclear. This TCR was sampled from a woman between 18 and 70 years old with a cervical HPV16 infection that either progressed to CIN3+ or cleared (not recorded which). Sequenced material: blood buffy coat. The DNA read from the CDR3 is TGTGCCAGCAGCTTAGTCTTTGGAAGCGCCGGGGGC. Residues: CASSLVFGSAGG. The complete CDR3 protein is CASSLVFGSAGGYTF.